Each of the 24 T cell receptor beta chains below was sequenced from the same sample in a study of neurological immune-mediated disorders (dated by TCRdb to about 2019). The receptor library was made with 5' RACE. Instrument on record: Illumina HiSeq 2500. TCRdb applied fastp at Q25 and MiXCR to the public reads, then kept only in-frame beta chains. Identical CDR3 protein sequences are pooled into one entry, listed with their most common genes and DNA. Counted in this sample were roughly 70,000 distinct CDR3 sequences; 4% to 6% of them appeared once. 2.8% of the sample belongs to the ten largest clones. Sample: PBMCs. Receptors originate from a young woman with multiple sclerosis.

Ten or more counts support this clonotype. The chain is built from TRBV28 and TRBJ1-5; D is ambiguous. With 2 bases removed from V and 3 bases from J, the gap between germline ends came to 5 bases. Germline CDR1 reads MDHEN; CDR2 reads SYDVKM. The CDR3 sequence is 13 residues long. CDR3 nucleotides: TGTGCCAGCAGTTTACACACCAATCAGCCCCAGCATTTT. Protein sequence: CASSLHTNQPQHF.

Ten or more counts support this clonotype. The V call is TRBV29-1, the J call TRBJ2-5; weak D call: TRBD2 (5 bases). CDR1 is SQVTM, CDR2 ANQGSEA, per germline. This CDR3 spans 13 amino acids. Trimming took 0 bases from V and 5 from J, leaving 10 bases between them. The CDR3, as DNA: TGCAGCGTTGAAGAAATAAGCGGCGAGACCCAGTACTTC. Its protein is CSVEEISGETQYF.

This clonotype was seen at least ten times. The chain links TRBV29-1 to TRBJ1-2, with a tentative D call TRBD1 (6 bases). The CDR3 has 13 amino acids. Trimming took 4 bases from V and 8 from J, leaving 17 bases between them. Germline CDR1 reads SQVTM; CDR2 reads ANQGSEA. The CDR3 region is CSVVGGAPFGYTF. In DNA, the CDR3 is TGCAGCGTTGTGGGGGGGGCGCCTTTCGGCTACACCTTC.

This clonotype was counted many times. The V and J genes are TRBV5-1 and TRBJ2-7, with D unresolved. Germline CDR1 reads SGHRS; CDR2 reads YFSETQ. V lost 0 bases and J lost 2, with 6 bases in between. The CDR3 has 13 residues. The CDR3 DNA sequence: TGCGCCAGCAGCTTGGATGCCACCTACGAGCAGTACTTC. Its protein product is CASSLDATYEQYF.

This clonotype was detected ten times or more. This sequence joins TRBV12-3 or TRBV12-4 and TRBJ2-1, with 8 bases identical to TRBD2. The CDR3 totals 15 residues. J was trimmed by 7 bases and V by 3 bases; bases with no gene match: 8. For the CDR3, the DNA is TGTGCCAGCAGTTTTGTTACTAGCGGAAAAAATGAGCAGTTCTTC. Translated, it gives CASSFVTSGKNEQFF.

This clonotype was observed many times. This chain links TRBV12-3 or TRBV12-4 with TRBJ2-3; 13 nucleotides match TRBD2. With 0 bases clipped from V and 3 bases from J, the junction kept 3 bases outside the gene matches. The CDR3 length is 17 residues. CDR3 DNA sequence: TGTGCCAGCAGTTTAGCCCTGACTAGCGGGGGGACAGATACGCAGTATTTT. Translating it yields CASSLALTSGGTDTQYF.

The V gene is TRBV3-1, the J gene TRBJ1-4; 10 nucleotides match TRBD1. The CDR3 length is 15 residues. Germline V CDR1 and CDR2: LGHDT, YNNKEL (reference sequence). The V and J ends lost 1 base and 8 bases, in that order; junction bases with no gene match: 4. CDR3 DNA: TGTGCCAGCAGCCAAGGACAGGGGGCTTTCGAAAAACTGTTTTTT. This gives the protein CASSQGQGAFEKLFF.

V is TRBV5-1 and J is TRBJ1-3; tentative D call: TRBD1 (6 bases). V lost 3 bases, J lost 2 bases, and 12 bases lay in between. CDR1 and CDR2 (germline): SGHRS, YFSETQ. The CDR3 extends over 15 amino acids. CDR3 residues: CASSSSGQTGNTIYF. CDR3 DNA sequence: TGCGCCAGCAGCTCCTCGGGACAAACTGGAAACACCATATATTTT. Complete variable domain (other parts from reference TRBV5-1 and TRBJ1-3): KAGVTQTPRYLIKTRGQQVTLSCSPISGHRSVSWYQQTPGQGLQFLFEYFSETQRNKGNFPGRFSGRQFSNSRSEMNVSTLELGDSALYLCASSSSGQTGNTIYFGEGSWLTVV.

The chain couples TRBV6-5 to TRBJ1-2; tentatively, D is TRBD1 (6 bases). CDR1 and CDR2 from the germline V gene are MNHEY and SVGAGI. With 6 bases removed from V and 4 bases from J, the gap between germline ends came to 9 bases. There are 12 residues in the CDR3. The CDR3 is CASSTQGYGYTF. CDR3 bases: TGTGCCAGCAGCACACAGGGCTATGGCTACACCTTC.

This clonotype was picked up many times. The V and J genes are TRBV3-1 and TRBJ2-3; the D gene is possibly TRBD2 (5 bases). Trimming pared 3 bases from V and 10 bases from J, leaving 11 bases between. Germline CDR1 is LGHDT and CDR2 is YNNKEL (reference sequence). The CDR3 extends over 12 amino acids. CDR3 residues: CASSHGLDAQYF. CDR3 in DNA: TGTGCCAGCAGCCATGGACTGGATGCGCAGTATTTT.

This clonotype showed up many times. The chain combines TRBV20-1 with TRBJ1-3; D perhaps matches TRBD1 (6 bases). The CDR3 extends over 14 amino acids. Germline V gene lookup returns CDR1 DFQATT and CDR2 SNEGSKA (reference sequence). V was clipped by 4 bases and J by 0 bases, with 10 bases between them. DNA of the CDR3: TGCAGTGCTAACAGGGAAAACTCTGGAAACACCATATATTTT. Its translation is CSANRENSGNTIYF.

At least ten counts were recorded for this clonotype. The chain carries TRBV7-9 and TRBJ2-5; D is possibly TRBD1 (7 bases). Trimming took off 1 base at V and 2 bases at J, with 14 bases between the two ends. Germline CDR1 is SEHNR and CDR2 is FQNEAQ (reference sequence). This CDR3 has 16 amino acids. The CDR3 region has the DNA TGTGCCAGCAGCTTAGTTGGGGGGACAGCTCAAGAGACCCAGTACTTC. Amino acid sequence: CASSLVGGTAQETQYF.

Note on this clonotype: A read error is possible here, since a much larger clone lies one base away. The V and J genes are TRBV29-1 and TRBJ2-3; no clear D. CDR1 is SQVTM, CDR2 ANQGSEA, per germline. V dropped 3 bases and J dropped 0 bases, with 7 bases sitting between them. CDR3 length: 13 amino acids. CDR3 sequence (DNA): TGCAGCGTTGAGCCCATTAGCACAGATACGCAGTATTTT. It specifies CSVEPISTDTQYF.

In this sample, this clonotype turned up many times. The CDR3 DNA reads as TGTGCCAGCAGCGTATCCCGGACCAGGGACCTGAACACTGAAGCTTTCTTT. This translates into CASSVSRTRDLNTEAFF. The V gene is TRBV9, the J gene TRBJ1-1, with D possibly matching TRBD1 (5 bases). The ends were cut back, 1 base at V and 0 bases at J, with 16 bases in the middle. The CDR3 is 17 residues long. Germline values: CDR1 SGDLS, CDR2 YYNGEE.

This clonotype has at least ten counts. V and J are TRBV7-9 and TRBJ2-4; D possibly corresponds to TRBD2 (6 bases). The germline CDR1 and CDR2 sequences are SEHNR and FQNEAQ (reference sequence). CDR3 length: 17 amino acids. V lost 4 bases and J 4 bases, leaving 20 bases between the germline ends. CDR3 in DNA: TGTGCCAGCAGCTCCATCTCCGGCTCCGGGACTAAAAACATTCAGTACTTC. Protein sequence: CASSSISGSGTKNIQYF.

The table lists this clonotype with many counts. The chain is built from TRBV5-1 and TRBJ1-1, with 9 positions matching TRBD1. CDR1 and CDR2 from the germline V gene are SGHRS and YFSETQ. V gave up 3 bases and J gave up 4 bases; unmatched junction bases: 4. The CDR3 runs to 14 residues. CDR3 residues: CASSSRDRATEAFF. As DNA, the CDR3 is TGCGCCAGCAGCTCCCGGGACAGGGCCACTGAAGCTTTCTTT. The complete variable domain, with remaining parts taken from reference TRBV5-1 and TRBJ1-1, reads KAGVTQTPRYLIKTRGQQVTLSCSPISGHRSVSWYQQTPGQGLQFLFEYFSETQRNKGNFPGRFSGRQFSNSRSEMNVSTLELGDSALYLCASSSRDRATEAFFGQGTRLTVV.

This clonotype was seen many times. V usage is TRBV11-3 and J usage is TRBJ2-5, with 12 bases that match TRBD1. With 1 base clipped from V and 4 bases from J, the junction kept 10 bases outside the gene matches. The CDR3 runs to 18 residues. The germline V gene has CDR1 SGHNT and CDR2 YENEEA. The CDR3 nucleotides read TGTGCCAGCAGCTTAGCCCTGGGACAGGGGGCTGGGGGAGAGACCCAGTACTTC. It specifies CASSLALGQGAGGETQYF. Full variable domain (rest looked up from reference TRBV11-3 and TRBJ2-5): EAGVVQSPRYKIIEKKQPVAFWCNPISGHNTLYWYLQNLGQGPELLIRYENEEAVDDSQLPKDRFSAERLKGVDSTLKIQPAELGDSAVYLCASSLALGQGAGGETQYFGPGTRLLVL.

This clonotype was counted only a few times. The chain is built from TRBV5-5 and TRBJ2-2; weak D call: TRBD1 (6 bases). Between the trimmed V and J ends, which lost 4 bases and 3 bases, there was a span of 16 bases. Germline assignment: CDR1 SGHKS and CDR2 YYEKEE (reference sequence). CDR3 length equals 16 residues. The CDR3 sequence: CASSLGAAVDTGELFF. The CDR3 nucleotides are TGTGCCAGCAGCCTGGGGGCTGCAGTCGACACCGGGGAGCTGTTTTTT.

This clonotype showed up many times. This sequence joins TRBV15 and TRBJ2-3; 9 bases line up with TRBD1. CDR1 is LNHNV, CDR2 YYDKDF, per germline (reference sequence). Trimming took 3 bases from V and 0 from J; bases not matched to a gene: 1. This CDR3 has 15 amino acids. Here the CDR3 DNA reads TGTGCCACCAGCAGGGGACAGGGAAGCACAGATACGCAGTATTTT. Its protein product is CATSRGQGSTDTQYF.

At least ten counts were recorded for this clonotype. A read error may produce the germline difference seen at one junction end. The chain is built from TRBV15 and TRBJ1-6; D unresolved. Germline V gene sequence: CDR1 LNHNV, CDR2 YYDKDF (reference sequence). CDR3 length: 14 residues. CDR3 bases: TGTGCCACCAGCAGAAACCGGGAAAATTCACCCCTCAACTTT. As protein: CATSRNRENSPLNF.

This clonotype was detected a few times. For the CDR3, the DNA is TGTGCCAGCAGCTTAGGGGTGACTCAGCCCCAGCATTTT. This sequence encodes CASSLGVTQPQHF. The chain links TRBV7-9 to TRBJ1-5; D gene ambiguous. The length of the CDR3 is 13 residues. V was trimmed by 1 base and J by 6 bases, leaving 7 bases between them. Germline lookup yields CDR1 SEHNR and CDR2 FQNEAQ (reference sequence).

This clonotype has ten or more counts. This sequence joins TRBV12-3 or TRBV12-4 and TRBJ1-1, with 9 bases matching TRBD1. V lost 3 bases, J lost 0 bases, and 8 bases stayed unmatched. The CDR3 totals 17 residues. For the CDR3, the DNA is TGTGCCAGCAGTTTGGATACAGGGGGCCCAATGAACACTGAAGCTTTCTTT. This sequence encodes CASSLDTGGPMNTEAFF.

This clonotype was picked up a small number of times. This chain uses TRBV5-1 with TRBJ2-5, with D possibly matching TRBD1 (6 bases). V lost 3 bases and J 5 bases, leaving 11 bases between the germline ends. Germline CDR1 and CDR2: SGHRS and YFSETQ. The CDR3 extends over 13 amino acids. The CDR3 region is CASSSQRGETQYF. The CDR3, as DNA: TGCGCCAGCAGCTCACAAAGGGGGGAGACCCAGTACTTC.

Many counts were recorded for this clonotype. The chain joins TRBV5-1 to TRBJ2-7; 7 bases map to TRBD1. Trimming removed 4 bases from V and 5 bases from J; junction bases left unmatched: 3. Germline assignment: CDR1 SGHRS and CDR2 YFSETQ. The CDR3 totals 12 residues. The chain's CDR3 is CASSPDRDEQYF. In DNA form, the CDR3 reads TGCGCCAGCAGCCCCGACAGGGACGAGCAGTACTTC.